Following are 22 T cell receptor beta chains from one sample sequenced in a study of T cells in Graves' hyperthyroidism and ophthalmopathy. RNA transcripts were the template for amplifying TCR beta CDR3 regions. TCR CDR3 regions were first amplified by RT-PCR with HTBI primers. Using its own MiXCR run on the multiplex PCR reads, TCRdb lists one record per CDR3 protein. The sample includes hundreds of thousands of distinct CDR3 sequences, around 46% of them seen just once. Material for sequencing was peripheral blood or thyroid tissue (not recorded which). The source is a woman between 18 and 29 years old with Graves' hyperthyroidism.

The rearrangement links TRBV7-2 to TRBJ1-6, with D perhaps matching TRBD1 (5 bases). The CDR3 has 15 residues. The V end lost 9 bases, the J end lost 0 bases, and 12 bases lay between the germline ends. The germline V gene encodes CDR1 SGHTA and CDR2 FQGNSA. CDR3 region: CASSMGLSYNSPLHF. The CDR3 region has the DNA TGTGCCAGTAGTATGGGGCTCTCCTATAATTCACCCCTCCACTTT.

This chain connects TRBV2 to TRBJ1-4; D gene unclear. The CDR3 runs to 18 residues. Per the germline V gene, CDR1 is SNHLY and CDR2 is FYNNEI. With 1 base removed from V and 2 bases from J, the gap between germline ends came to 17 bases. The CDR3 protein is CASSEGASGSDTNEKLFF. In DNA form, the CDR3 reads TGTGCCAGCAGTGAAGGGGCTAGCGGGAGTGATACTAATGAAAAACTGTTTTTT.

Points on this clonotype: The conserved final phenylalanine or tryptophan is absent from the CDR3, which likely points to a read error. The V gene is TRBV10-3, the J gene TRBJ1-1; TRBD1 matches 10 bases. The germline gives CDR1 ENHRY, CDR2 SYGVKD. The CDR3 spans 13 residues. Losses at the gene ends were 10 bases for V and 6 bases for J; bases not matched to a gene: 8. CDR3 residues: CASIGTGDAEAFL. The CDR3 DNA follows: TGTGCCAGCATCGGGACAGGGGACGCTGAAGCTTTCCTT.

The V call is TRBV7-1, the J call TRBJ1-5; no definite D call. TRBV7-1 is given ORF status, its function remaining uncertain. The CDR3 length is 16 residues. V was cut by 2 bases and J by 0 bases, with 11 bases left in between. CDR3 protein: CASSSHSDLSNQPQHF. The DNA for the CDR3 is TGTGCCAGCAGCTCACATTCGGATCTTAGCAATCAGCCCCAGCATTTT.

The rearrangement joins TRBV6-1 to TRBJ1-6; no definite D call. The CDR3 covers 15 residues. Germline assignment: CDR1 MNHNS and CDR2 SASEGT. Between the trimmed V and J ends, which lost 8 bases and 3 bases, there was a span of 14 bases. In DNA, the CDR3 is TGTGCCAGCGGGTGGAGCCCTGACTATAATTCACCCCTCCACTTT. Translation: CASGWSPDYNSPLHF.

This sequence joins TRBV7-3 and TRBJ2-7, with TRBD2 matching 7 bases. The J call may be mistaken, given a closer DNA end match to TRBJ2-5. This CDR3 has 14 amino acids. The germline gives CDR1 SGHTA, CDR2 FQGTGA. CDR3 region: CASSLWGGSETQYF. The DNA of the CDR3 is TGTGCCAGCAGCTTGTGGGGGGGGTCGGAGACCCAGTACTTC.

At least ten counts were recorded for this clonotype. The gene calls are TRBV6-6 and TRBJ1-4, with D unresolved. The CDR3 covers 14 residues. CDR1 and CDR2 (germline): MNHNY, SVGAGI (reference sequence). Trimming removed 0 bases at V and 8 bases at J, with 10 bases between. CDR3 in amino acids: CASSYSGGREKLFF. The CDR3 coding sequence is TGTGCCAGCAGTTACTCGGGAGGGAGGGAAAAACTGTTTTTT.

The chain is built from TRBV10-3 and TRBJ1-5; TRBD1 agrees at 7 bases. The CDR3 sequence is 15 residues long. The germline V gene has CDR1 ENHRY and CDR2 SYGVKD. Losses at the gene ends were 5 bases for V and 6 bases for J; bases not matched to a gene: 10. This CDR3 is CAISYGPSGGQPQHF. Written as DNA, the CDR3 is TGTGCCATCAGTTATGGTCCGTCAGGGGGTCAGCCCCAGCATTTT.

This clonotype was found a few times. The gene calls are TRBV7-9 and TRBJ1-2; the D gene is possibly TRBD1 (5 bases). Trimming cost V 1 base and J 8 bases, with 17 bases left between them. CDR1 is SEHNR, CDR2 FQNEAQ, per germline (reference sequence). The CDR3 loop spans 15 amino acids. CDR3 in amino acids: CASSLVGTGEMGYTF. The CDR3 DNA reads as TGTGCCAGCAGCTTAGTCGGGACGGGGGAAATGGGCTACACCTTC. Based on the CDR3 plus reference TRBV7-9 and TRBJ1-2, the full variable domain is DTGVSQNPRHKITKRGQNVTFRCDPISEHNRLYWYRQTLGQGPEFLTYFQNEAQLEKSRLLSDRFSAERPKGSFSTLEIQRTEQGDSAMYLCASSLVGTGEMGYTFGSGTRLTVV.

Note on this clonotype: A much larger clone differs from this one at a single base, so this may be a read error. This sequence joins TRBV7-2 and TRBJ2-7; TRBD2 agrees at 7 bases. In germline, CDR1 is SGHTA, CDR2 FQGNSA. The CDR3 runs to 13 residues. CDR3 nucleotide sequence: TGTGCCAGCAGCCAAGATGACGGGCGGGAGCGGTACTTC. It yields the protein CASSQDDGRERYF.

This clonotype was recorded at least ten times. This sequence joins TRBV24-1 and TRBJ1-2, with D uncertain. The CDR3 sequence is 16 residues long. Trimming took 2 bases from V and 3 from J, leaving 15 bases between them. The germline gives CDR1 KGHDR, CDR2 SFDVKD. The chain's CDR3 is CATSDSSARGYYGYTF. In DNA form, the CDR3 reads TGTGCCACCAGTGATTCGTCAGCTCGCGGATACTATGGCTACACCTTC.

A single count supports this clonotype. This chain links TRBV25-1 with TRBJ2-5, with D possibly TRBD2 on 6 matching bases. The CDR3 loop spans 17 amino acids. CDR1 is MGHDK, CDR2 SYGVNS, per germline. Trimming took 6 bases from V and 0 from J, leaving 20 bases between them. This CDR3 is CASSQVQTLAYQETQYF. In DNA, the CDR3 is TGTGCCAGCAGCCAAGTTCAAACTCTAGCGTACCAAGAGACCCAGTACTTC. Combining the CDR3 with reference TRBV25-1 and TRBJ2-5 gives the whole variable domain EADIYQTPRYLVIGTGKKITLECSQTMGHDKMYWYQQDPGMELHLIHYSYGVNSTEKGDLSSESTVSRIRTEHFPLTLESARPSHTSQYLCASSQVQTLAYQETQYFGPGTRLLVL.

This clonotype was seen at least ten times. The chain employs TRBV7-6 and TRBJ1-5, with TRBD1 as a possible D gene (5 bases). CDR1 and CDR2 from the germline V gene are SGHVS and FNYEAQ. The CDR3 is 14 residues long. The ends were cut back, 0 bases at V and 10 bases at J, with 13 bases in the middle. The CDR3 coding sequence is TGTGCCAGCAGCTTAGCGGGGGACGGTTTCCCCCAGCATTTT. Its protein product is CASSLAGDGFPQHF.

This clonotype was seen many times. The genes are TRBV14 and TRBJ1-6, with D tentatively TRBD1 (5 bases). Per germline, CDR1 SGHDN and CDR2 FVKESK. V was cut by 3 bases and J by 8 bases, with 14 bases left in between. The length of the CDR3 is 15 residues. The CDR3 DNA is TGTGCCAGCAGCCATACATGGGGAGGGGATTCACCCCTCCACTTT. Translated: CASSHTWGGDSPLHF.

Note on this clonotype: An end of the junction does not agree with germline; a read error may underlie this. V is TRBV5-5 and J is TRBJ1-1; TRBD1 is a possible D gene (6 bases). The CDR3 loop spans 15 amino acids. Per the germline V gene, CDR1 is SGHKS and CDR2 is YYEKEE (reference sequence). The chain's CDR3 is CASSLAWTANTEALF. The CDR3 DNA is TGTGCCAGCAGCTTAGCTTGGACAGCGAACACTGAAGCTCTCTTT.

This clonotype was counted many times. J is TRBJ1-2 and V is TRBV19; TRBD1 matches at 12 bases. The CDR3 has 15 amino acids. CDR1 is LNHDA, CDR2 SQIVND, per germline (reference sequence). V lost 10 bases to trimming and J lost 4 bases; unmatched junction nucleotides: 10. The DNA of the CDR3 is TGTGCCACCCAGCCGGGACAGGGGGCCTCCTATGGCTACACCTTC. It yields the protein CATQPGQGASYGYTF.

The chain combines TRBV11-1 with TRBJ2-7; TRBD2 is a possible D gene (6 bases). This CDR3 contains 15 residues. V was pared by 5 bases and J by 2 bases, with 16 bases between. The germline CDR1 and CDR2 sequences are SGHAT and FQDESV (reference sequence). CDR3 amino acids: CASSPAAGSTYEQYF. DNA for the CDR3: TGTGCCAGCAGCCCTGCGGCGGGAAGTACCTACGAGCAGTACTTC.

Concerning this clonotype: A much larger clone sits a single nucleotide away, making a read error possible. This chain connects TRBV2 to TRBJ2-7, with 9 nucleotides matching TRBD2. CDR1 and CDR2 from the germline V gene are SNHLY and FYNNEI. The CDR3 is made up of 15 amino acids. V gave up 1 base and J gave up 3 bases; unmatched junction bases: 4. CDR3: CASSEGASGIYEQYF. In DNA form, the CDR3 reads TGTGCCAGCAGTGAAGGGGCTAGCGGGATCTACGAGCAGTACTTC.

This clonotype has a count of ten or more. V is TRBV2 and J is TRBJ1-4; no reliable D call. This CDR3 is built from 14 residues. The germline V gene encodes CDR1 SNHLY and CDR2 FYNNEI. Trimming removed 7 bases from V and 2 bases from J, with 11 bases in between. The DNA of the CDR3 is TGTGCCAGCAAATCAGGAACGACTAATGAAAAACTGTTTTTT. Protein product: CASKSGTTNEKLFF.

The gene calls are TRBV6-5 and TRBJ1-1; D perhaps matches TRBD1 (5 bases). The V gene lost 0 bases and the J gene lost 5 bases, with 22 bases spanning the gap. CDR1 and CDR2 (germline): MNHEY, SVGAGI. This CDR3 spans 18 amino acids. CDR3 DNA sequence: TGTGCCAGCAGTTACTCCACGTACCGTATCAGGGAGGTTACTGAAGCTTTCTTT. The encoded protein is CASSYSTYRIREVTEAFF.

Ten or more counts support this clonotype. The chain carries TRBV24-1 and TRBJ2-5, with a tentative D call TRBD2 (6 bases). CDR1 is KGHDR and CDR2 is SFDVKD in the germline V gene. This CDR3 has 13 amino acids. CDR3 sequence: CALATLGGETQYF. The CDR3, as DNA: TGTGCTTTGGCGACTCTGGGGGGAGAGACCCAGTACTTC.

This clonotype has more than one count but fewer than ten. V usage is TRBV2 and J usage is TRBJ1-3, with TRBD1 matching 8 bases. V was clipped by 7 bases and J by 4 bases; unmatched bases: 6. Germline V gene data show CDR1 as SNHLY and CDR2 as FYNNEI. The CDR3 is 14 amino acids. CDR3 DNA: TGTGCCAGCAATTACCGGACAGGGGGAAACACCATATATTTT. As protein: CASNYRTGGNTIYF. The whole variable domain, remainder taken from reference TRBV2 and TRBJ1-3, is EPEVTQTPSHQVTQMGQEVILRCVPISNHLYFYWYRQILGQKVEFLVSFYNNEISEKSEIFDDQFSVERPDGSNFTLKIRSTKLEDSAMYFCASNYRTGGNTIYFGEGSWLTVV.